Below, 9 T cell receptor beta chains from the same sample are listed, as sequenced in a study of T cells in Graves' hyperthyroidism and ophthalmopathy (dated by TCRdb to the late 2010s). Library preparation was by multiplex PCR. TCRdb names Illumina HiSeq 2000 as the instrument used. TCR beta CDR3 regions were amplified from RNA transcripts. The TCR CDR3 was subjected to a first round of RT-PCR using the HTBI primer set and the Qiagen OneStep RT-PCR kit. The public reads were reanalyzed by TCRdb: fastp trimming at Q25, MiXCR alignment, in-frame beta chains only. A single entry per CDR3 protein holds the most common genes and DNA from its merged rows. The sample yields 600,000 to 650,000 distinct CDR3 sequences; less than 25% were counted once. Clones ranked in the top ten supply roughly a third of the sample. The specimen sequenced was blood. These receptors all come from a man under 40 with Graves' ophthalmopathy.

The chain carries TRBV7-2 and TRBJ2-7; D is possibly TRBD1 or TRBD2 (6 bases each). This CDR3 region has 15 residues. The germline V gene encodes CDR1 SGHTA and CDR2 FQGNSA. Trimming pared 1 base from V and 5 bases from J, leaving 15 bases between. Here the CDR3 reads CASSLGTGRPNEQYF. In DNA, the CDR3 is TGTGCCAGCAGCTTAGGTACAGGGAGGCCGAACGAGCAGTACTTC.

This clonotype was detected only a few times. The rearrangement joins TRBV7-6 to TRBJ2-3; D is uncertain. Trimming left V 6 bases short and J 2 bases short, with 12 bases between. The length of the CDR3 is 14 residues. Germline V gene sequence: CDR1 SGHVS, CDR2 FNYEAQ. In nucleotides, the CDR3 is TGTGCCAGCAGTAACATTGGGCCCACAGATACGCAGTATTTT. Translating it yields CASSNIGPTDTQYF.

The chain couples TRBV7-9 to TRBJ2-6; D is perhaps TRBD1 (6 bases). V was trimmed by 5 bases and J by 1 base, leaving 27 bases between them. The germline CDR1 and CDR2 sequences are SEHNR and FQNEAQ (reference sequence). This CDR3 region has 21 residues. The CDR3 spells CASSRLLGSRQEKSGANVLTF. For the CDR3, the DNA is TGTGCCAGCAGCCGACTCTTGGGGAGCAGACAGGAGAAATCTGGGGCCAACGTCCTGACTTTC.

In its sample, this clonotype was seen a few times. The chain combines TRBV6-1 with TRBJ1-1; D unresolved. The CDR3 length is 14 residues. From germline, CDR1 is MNHNS and CDR2 SASEGT. V shed 7 bases and J shed 0 bases, with 12 bases lying between them. This CDR3 reads CASNFYRLNTEAFF. CDR3 DNA sequence: TGTGCCAGCAACTTCTATCGGCTGAACACTGAAGCTTTCTTT.

This clonotype was recorded many times. This chain connects TRBV10-1 to TRBJ2-5; D is ambiguous. Between the trimmed V and J ends, which lost 6 bases and 13 bases, there was a span of 9 bases. Germline V gene lookup returns CDR1 WNHNN and CDR2 SYGVQD (reference sequence). This CDR3 has 9 residues. The CDR3 loop reads CASSLFGYF. The CDR3 DNA follows: TGCGCCAGCAGCCTATTTGGGTACTTC.

CDR3 region: CASSLTGWGEKLFF. In DNA, the CDR3 is TGTGCCAGCAGTCTGACAGGGTGGGGTGAAAAACTGTTTTTT. This chain joins TRBV6-1 and TRBJ1-4; 7 bases are a match to TRBD1. The junction had 7 bases not matched to a gene; V was cut back by 5 bases and J by 7 bases. Germline V lookup: CDR1 MNHNS, CDR2 SASEGT. This CDR3 is 14 amino acids long.

This clonotype was counted at least ten times. The chain is built from TRBV7-8 and TRBJ1-5; TRBD1 aligns across 9 bases. The length of the CDR3 is 15 residues. J lost 7 bases, V lost 5 bases, and 9 bases had no gene match. Germline V gives CDR1 SGHVS, CDR2 FQNEAQ. CDR3 DNA: TGTGCCAGCAGCCAAAACAGGGGGCCCGGACAGCCCCAGCATTTT. Translating gives CASSQNRGPGQPQHF.

This clonotype occurred a few times. This chain joins TRBV29-1 and TRBJ1-4; 10 bases agree with TRBD1. The J segment lost 6 bases and the V segment lost 2 bases, leaving 3 bases of the junction unmatched. The germline V gene encodes CDR1 SQVTM and CDR2 ANQGSEA. CDR3 size: 14 residues. CDR3 in amino acids: CSVETGTGDEKLFF. CDR3 nucleotides: TGCAGCGTTGAAACCGGGACAGGGGATGAAAAACTGTTTTTT.

V usage is TRBV7-6 and J usage is TRBJ2-1, with 10 bases identical to TRBD2. The trim removed 0 bases at V and 4 bases at J, leaving 6 bases unmatched. This CDR3 contains 17 residues. CDR1 is SGHVS, CDR2 FNYEAQ, per germline. CDR3 DNA: TGTGCCAGCAGCTTAGCGTCTAGCGGGAGCCTATACAATGAGCAGTTCTTC. Its translation: CASSLASSGSLYNEQFF. Together with reference TRBV7-6 and TRBJ2-1, the CDR3 gives the full variable domain: GAGVSQSPRYKVTKRGQDVALRCDPISGHVSLYWYRQALGQGPEFLTYFNYEAQQDKSGLPNDRFSAERPEGSISTLTIQRTEQRDSAMYRCASSLASSGSLYNEQFFGPGTRLTVL.